The TCR beta chain under discussion was sequenced for a study of T cell responses to AZD1222 COVID-19 vaccine. Overall study: Second-dose intervals of approximately 4 or approximately 12 weeks were pooled.

Only in-frame clones appear in the TCRdb table, and some are missing; sequencing was by immunoSEQ multiplex PCR. The sample lists tens of thousands of clones, about nine tenths seen once, with 2% to 3% in the top ten. This CDR3 has 12 residues. Trimming took 4 bases from V and 3 from J, leaving 4 bases between them. The receptor's source is an adult in good health. The material was peripheral blood, obtained on day 0 of AZD1222 vaccination. The chain is built from TRBV12-3 or TRBV12-4 and TRBJ2-1; D is unresolved. CDR3: CASSSHYNEQFF. In DNA, the CDR3 is TGTGCCAGCAGTTCCCACTACAATGAGCAGTTCTTC.